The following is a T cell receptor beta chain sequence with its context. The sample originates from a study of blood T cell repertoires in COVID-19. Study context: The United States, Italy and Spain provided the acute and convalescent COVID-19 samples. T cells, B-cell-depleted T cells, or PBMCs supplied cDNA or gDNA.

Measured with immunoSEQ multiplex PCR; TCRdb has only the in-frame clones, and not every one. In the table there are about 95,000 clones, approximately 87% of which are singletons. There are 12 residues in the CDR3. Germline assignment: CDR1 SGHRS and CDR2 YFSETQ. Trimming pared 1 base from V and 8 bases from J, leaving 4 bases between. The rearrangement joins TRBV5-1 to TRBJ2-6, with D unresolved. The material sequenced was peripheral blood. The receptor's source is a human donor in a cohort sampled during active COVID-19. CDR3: CASSLTTNVLTF. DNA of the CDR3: TGCGCCAGCAGCTTGACAACCAACGTCCTGACTTTC.